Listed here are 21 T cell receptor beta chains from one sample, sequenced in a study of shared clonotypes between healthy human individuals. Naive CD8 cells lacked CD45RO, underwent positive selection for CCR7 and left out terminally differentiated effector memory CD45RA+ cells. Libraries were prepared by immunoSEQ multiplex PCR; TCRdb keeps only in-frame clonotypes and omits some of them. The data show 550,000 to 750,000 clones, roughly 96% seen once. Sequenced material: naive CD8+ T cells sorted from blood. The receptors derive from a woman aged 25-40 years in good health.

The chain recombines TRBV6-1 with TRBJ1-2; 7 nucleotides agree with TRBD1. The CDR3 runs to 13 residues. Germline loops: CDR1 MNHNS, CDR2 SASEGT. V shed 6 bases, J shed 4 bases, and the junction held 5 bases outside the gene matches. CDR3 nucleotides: TGTGCCAGCAGGCCGGGACAGAGCTATGGCTACACCTTC. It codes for CASRPGQSYGYTF.

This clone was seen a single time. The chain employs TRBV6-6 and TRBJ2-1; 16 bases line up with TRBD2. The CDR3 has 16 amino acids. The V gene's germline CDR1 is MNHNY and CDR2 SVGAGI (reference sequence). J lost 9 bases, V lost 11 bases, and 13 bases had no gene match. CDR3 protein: CASHGTSGREGLEQFF. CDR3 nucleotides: TGTGCCTCCCACGGGACTAGCGGGAGGGAGGGTCTTGAGCAGTTCTTC.

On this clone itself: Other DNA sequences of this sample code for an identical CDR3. The CDR3 bases are TGTGCCAGCAGCCCTAGCGGTAGCTCCTACAATGAGCAGTTCTTC. Amino acid sequence: CASSPSGSSYNEQFF. The gene calls are TRBV7-2 and TRBJ2-1; TRBD2 aligns across 7 bases. The J segment lost 0 bases and the V segment lost 5 bases, leaving 4 bases of the junction unmatched. CDR3 length: 15 amino acids. Looked up from germline, CDR1 is SGHTA and CDR2 is FQGNSA.

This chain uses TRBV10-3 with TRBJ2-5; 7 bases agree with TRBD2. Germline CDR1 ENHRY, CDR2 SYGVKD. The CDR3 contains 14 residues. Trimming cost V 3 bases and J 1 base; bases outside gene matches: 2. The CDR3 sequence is CAISDTSAQETQYF. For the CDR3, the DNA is TGTGCCATCAGTGACACTAGCGCCCAAGAGACCCAGTACTTC.

For the CDR3, the DNA is TGTGCCAGCAGCGCAAGCCGACAGAACTCTGGAAACACCATATATTTT. Residues: CASSASRQNSGNTIYF. The chain carries TRBV9 and TRBJ1-3; a weak D match, TRBD1 (5 bases). The CDR3 runs 16 residues. V lost 3 bases and J lost 0, with 13 bases in between. Germline V gene lookup returns CDR1 SGDLS and CDR2 YYNGEE.

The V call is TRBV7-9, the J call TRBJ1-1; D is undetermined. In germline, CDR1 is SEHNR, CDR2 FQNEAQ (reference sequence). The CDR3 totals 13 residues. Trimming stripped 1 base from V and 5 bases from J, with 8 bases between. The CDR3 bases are TGTGCCAGCAGCTTAGTTTTACGGACTGAAGCTTTCTTT. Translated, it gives CASSLVLRTEAFF.

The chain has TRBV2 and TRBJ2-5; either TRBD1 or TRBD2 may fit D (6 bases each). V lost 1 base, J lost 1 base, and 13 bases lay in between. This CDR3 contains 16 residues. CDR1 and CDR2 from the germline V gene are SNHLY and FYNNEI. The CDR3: CASSEGGMGAQETQYF. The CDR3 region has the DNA TGTGCCAGCAGTGAAGGCGGGATGGGGGCCCAAGAGACCCAGTACTTC. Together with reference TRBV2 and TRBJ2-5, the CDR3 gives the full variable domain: EPEVTQTPSHQVTQMGQEVILRCVPISNHLYFYWYRQILGQKVEFLVSFYNNEISEKSEIFDDQFSVERPDGSNFTLKIRSTKLEDSAMYFCASSEGGMGAQETQYFGPGTRLLVL.

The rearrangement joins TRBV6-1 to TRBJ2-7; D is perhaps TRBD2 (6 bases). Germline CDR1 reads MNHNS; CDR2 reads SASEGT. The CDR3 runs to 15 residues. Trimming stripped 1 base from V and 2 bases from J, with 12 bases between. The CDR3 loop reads CASSEVAVITYEQYF. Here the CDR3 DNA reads TGTGCCAGCAGTGAAGTAGCGGTGATTACCTACGAGCAGTACTTC.

The CDR3 DNA is TGCGCCAGCAGCCAAGATCGTATGCGACAGGGGCGGACCTACGAGCAGTACTTC. Translated, it gives CASSQDRMRQGRTYEQYF. The V and J genes are TRBV4-1 and TRBJ2-7; 8 bases match TRBD1. With V trimmed by 0 bases and J by 2 bases, 12 bases remained unmatched. The CDR3 is 18 residues long. Germline V CDR1 and CDR2: MGHRA, YSYEKL.

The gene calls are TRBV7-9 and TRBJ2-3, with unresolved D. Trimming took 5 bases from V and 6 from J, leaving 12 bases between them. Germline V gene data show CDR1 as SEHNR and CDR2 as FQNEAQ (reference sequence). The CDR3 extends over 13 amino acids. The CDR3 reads CASSLTLADTQYF. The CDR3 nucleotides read TGTGCCAGCAGCCTCACCCTTGCTGATACGCAGTATTTT.

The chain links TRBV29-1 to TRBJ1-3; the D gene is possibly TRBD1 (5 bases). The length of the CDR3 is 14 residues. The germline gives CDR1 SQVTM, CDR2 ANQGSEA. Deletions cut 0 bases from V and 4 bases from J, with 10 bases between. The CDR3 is CSVEDRVRGNTIYF. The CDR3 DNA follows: TGCAGCGTTGAAGACAGGGTTCGGGGAAACACCATATATTTT.

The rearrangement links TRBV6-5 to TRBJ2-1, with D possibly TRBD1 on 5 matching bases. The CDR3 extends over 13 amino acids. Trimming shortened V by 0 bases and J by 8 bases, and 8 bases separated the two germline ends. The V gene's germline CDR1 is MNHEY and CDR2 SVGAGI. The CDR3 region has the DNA TGTGCCAGCAGTTACTCGATGGGGCATGAGCAGTTCTTC. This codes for CASSYSMGHEQFF.

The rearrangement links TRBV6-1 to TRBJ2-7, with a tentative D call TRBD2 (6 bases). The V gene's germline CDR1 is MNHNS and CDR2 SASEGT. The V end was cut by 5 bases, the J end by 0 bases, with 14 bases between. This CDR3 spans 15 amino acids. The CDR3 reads CASSPSAGLSYEQYF. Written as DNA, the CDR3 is TGTGCCAGCAGTCCGTCGGCGGGACTCTCCTACGAGCAGTACTTC.

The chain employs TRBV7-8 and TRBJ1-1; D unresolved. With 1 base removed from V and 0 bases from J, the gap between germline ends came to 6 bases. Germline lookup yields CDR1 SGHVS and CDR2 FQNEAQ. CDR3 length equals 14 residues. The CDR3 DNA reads TGTGCCAGCAGCTTAGACGGGGTGAACACTGAAGCTTTCTTT. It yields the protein CASSLDGVNTEAFF.

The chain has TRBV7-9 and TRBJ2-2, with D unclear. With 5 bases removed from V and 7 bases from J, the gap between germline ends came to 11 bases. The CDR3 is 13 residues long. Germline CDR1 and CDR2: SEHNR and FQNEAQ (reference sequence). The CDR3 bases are TGTGCCAGCAGCCCGGAGCCAGACGGGGAGCTGTTTTTT. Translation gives CASSPEPDGELFF.

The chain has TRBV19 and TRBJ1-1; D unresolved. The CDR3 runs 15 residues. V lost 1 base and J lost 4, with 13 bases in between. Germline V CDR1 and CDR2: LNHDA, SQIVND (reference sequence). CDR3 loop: CASSIGWGGSTEAFF. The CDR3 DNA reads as TGTGCCAGTAGTATAGGATGGGGTGGGAGCACTGAAGCTTTCTTT.

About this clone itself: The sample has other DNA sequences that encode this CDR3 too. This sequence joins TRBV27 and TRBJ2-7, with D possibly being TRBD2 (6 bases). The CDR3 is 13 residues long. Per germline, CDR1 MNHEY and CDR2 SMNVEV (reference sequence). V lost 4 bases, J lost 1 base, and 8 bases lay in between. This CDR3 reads CASSSGSSYEQYF. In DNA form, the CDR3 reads TGTGCCAGCAGTTCCGGGAGTTCCTACGAGCAGTACTTC.

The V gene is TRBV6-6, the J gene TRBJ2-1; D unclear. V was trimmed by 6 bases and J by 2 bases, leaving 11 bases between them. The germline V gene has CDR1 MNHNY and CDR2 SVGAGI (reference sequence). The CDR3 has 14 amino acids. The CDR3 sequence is CASRVEMPYNEQFF. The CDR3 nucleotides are TGTGCCAGCAGAGTGGAGATGCCCTACAATGAGCAGTTCTTC.

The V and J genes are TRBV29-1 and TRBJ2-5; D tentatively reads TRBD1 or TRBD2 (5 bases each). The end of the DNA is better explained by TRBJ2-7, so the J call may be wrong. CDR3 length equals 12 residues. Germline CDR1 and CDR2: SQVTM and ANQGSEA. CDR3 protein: CSASEGTYEQYF. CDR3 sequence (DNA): TGCAGCGCCAGCGAGGGGACCTACGAGCAGTACTTC.

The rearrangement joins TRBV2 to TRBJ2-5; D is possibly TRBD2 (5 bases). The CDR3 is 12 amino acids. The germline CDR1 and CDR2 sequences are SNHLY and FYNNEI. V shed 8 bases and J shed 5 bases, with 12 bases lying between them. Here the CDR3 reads CASGRAGETQYF. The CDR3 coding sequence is TGTGCCAGCGGGCGGGCTGGGGAGACCCAGTACTTC.

DNA of the CDR3: TGTGCCAGCAGGCGGGAACAGGGGAGTGGGCAGCCCCAGCATTTT. It specifies CASRREQGSGQPQHF. This chain connects TRBV28 to TRBJ1-5, with 7 bases lining up with TRBD1. Losses at the gene ends were 6 bases for V and 7 bases for J; bases not matched to a gene: 12. Germline loops: CDR1 MDHEN, CDR2 SYDVKM. The CDR3 spans 15 residues.